The entry below gives a single T cell receptor beta chain sequence along with its context. Its cognate antigen is unknown. The sample originates from a study of T cells in Graves' hyperthyroidism and ophthalmopathy. Study observations and caveats: Most thyroid clonotypes that were expanded above 0.001 also turned up in blood.

Patients counted as stable if ophthalmopathy did not develop within 18 months. The patients, who ranged from 18 to 65 in age, presented with newly diagnosed hyperthyroidism lasting under 2 months. Clinical symptoms, serum thyroxine and TRAb, thyroid ultrasound and orbital computed tomography were used for the diagnoses. The CDR3 regions of TCR beta were amplified from RNA transcripts. The study used the HTBI primer set for a first-round RT-PCR of the TCR CDR3. MiXCR was run by TCRdb on the multiplex PCR reads, yielding one entry per CDR3 protein. The sample carries around 700,000 distinct CDR3 sequences, roughly a third recorded once. The V gene lost 0 bases and the J gene lost 9 bases, with 18 bases spanning the gap. The CDR3 covers 16 residues. Per the germline V gene, CDR1 is SGHTA and CDR2 is FQGTGA.

The source of this sequence is a woman aged 40 to 55 with Graves' hyperthyroidism. The chain joins TRBV7-3 to TRBJ2-1; D is possibly TRBD2 (7 bases). Specimen: blood. This CDR3 is CASSLTGGGPVAEQFF. CDR3 sequence (DNA): TGTGCCAGCAGCTTAACAGGCGGGGGCCCTGTCGCTGAGCAGTTCTTC. The entire variable domain, with the rest obtained from reference TRBV7-3 and TRBJ2-1, is as follows: GAGVSQTPSNKVTEKGKYVELRCDPISGHTALYWYRQSLGQGPEFLIYFQGTGAADDSGLPNDRFFAVRPEGSVSTLKIQRTERGDSAVYLCASSLTGGGPVAEQFFGPGTRLTVL.